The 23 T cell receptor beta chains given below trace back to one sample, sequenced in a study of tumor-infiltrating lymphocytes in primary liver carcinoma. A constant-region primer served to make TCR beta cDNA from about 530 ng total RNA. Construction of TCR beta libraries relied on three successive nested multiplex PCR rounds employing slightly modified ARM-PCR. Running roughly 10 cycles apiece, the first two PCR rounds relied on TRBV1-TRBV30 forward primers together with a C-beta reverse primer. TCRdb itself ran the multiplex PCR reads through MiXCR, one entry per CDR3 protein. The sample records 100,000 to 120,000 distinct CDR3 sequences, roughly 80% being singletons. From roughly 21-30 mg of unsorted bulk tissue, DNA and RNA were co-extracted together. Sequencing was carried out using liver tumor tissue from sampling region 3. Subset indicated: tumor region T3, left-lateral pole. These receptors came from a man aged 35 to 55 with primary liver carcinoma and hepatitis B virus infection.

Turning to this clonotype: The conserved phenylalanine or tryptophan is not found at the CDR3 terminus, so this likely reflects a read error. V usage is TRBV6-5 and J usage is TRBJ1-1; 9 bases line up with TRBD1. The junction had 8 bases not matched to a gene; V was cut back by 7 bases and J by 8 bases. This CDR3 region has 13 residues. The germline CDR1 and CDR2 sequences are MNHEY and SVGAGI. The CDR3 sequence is CASNWTGETEAFI. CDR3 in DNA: TGTGCCAGCAATTGGACAGGGGAAACAGAAGCTTTCATT.

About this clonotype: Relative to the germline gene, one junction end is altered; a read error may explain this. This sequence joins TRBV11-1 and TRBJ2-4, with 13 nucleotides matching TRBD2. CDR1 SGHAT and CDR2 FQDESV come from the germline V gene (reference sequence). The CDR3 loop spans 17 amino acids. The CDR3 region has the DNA TGTGCCAGCAGCTTTCCCGGGACTAGCGGGACGAAAAACATCCAGATCTTC. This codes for CASSFPGTSGTKNIQIF.

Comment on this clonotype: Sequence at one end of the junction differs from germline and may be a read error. CDR3 DNA sequence: TGTGCCAGCAGTCGTAACAGCGATCATCCCCAAGATTTT. Translated, it gives CASSRNSDHPQDF. This rearrangement joins TRBV12-3 or TRBV12-4 to TRBJ1-5; D is undetermined. CDR3 length: 13 amino acids.

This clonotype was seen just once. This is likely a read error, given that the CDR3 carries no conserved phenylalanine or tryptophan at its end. CDR3 DNA sequence: TGTGCTAGTGGTTTGGAACATGGTCCCACAGATACGCAGTATTAT. Residues: CASGLEHGPTDTQYY. The chain joins TRBV12-5 to TRBJ2-3; D uncertain. V lost 1 base to trimming and J lost 2 bases, with 10 bases between them. CDR3 size: 15 residues. Germline-derived CDR1 and CDR2 are LGHNT and FRNRAP.

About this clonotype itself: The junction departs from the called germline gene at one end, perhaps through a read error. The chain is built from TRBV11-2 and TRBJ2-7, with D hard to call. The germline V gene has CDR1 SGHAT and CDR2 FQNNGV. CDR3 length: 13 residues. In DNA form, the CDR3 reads TGTGCCAGCAACTTTTCAGAAGGTTACGAGCAGTGCTTC. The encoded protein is CASNFSEGYEQCF.

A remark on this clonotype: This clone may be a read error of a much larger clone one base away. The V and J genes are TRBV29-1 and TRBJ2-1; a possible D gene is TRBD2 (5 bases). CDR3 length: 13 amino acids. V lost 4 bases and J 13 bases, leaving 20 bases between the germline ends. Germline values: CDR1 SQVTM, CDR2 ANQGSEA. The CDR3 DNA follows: TGCAGCGTTGCCTGGGCCCAGAGCGGTGATCAGTTCTTC. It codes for CSVAWAQSGDQFF.

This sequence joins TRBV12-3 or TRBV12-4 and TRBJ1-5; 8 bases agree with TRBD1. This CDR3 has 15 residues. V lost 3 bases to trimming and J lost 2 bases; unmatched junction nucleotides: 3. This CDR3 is CASSLGQEGNQPQHF. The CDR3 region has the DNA TGTGCCAGCAGTTTGGGACAGGAAGGCAATCAGCCCCAGCATTTT.

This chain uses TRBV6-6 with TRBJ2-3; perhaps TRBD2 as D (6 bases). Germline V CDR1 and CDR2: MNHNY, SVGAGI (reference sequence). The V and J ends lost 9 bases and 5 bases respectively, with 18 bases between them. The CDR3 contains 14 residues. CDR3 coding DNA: TGTGCCAGTAGTCGGACTACCCAGGGAGATACGCAGTATTTT. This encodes CASSRTTQGDTQYF.

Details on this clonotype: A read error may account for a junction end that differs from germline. Written as DNA, the CDR3 is TGTGCCAGCACACGAGGGGTTGAGCAGTATTTC. Translating gives CASTRGVEQYF. The rearrangement links TRBV11-2 to TRBJ2-7, with D possibly being TRBD1 or TRBD2 (5 bases each). Germline CDR1 is SGHAT and CDR2 is FQNNGV. CDR3 length: 11 amino acids.

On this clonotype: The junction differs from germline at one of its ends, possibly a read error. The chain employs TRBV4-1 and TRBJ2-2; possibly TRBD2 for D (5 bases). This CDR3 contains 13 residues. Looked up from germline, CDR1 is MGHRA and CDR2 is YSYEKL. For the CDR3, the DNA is TGCGCCAGCAGCCTACCGAACACCGGGGAGTTGTTTTTT. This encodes CASSLPNTGELFF.

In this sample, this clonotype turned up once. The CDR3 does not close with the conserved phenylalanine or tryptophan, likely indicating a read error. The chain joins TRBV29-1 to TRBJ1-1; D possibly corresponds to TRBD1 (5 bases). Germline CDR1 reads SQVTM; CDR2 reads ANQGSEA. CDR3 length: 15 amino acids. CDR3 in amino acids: CGVDGGWGMRTEAFL. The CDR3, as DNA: TGCGGCGTTGACGGGGGGTGGGGGATGAGGACCGAAGCTTTCCTT.

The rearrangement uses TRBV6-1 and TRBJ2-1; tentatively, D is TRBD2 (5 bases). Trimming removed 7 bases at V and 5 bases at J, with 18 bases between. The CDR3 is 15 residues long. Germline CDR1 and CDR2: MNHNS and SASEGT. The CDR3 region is CASTPERHTHNEQFF. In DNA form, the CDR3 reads TGTGCCAGCACCCCTGAGCGGCACACCCACAATGAGCAGTTCTTC.

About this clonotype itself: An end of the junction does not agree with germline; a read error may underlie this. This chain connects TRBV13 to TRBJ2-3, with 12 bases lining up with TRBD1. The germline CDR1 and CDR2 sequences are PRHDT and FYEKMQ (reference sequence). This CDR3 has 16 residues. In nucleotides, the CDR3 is TGTGCCAGCAGCCTCAATCTGGGACAGGGGGCTGTTACGCAATATTTT. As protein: CASSLNLGQGAVTQYF.

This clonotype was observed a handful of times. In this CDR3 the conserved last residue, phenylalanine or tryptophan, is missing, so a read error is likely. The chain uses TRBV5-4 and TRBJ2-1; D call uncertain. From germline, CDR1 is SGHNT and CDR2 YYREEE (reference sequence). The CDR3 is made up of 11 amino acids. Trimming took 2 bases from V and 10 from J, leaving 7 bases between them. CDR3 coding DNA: TGTGCCAGCAGCTTTAGTGTCGAGCAGTTCTTA. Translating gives CASSFSVEQFL.

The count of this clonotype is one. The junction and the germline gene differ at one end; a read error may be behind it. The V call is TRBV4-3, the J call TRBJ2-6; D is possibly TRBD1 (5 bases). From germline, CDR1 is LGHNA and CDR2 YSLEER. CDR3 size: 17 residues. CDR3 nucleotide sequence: TGCGCCAGTAGCCAAGATGGGTCAGGGCGCGAGGCCAACATCCTGACCTTC. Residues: CASSQDGSGREANILTF.

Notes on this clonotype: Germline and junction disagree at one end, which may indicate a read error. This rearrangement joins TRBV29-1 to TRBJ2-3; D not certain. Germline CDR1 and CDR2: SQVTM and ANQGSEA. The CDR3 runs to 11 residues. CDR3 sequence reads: CSVEHGVTHYF. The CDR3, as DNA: TGCAGCGTTGAGCATGGGGTTACGCACTATTTT.

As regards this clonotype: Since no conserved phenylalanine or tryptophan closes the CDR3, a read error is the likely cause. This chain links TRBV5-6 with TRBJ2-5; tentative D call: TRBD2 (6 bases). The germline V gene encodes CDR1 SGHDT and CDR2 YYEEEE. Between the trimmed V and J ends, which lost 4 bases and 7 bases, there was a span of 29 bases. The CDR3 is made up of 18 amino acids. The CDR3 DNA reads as TGTGCCAGCAGCCTGTTCCACGGGTTGGATAGCGGTCTTGGGACCCAGTACTTA. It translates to CASSLFHGLDSGLGTQYL.

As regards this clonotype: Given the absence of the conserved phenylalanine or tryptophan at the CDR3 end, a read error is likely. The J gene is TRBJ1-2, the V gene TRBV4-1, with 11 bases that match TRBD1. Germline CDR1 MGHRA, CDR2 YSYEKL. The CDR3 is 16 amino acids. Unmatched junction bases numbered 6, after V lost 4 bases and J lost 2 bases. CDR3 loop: CASSPSRDRGNYGYTY. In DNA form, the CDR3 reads TGCGCCAGCAGCCCGTCCCGGGACAGGGGGAACTATGGCTACACCTAC.

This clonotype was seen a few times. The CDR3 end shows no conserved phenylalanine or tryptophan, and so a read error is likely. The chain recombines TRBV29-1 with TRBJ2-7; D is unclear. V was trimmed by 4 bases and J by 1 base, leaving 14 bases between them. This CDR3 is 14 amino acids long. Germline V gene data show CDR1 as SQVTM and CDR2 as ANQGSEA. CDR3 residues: CSVGKDPSSYEQYL. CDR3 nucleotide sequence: TGCAGCGTTGGTAAGGACCCCAGTTCCTACGAGCAGTACTTA.

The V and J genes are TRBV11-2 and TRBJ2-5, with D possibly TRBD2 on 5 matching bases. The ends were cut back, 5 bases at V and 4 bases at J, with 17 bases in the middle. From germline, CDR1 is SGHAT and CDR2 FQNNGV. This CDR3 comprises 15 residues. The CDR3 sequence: CASSPIRLAPETQYF. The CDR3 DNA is TGTGCCAGCAGCCCCATCAGGCTAGCCCCAGAGACCCAGTACTTC.

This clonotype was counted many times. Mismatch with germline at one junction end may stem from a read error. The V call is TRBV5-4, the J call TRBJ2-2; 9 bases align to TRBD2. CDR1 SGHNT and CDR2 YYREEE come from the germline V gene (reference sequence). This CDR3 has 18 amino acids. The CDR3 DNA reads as TGTGCCAGCAGCTTTGGGCGAAATAGGGCTAGCGGGGCCGGGGGGCTGTTTTTT. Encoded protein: CASSFGRNRASGAGGLFF. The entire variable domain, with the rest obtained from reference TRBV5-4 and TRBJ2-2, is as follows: ETGVTQSPTHLIKTRGQQVTLRCSSQSGHNTVSWYQQALGQGPQFIFQYYREEENGRGNFPPRFSGLQFPNYSSELNVNALELDDSALYLCASSFGRNRASGAGGLFFGEGSRLTVL.

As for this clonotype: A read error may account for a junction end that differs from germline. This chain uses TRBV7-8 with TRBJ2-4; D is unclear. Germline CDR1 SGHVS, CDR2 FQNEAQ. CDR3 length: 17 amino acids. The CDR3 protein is CASSPLSIGLAKNIQNF. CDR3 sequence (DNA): TGTGCCAGCAGCCCCCTTTCCATCGGATTAGCCAAAAACATTCAGAACTTC.

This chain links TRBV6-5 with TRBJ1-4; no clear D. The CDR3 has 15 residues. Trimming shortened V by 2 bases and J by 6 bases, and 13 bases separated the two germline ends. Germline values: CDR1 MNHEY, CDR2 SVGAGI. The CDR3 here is CASSYGNGGYEKLFF. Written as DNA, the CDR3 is TGTGCCAGCAGTTACGGTAATGGAGGCTATGAAAAACTGTTTTTT.